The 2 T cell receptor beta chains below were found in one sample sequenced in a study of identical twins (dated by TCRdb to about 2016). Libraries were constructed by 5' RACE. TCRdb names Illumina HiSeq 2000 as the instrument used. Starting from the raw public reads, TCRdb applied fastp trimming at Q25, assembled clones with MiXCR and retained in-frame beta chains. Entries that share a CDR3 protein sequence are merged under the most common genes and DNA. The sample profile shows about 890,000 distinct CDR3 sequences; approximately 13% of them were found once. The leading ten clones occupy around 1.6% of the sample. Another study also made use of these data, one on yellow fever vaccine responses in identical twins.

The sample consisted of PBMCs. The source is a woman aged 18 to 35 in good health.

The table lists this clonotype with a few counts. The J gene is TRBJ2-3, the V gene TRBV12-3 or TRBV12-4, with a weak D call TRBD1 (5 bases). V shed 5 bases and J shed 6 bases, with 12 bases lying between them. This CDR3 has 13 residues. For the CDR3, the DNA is TGTGCCAGCAGTATTCAATGGGGCGATACGCAGTATTTT. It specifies CASSIQWGDTQYF.

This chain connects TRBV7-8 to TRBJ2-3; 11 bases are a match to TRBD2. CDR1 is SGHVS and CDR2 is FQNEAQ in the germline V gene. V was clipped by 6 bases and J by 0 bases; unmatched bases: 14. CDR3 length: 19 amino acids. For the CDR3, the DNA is TGTGCCAGCAGACGGACACTAGCGGGAGTGCTCCCTAGCACAGATACGCAGTATTTT. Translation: CASRRTLAGVLPSTDTQYF. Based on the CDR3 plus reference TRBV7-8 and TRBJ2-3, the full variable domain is GAGVSQSPRYKVAKRGQDVALRCDPISGHVSLFWYQQALGQGPEFLTYFQNEAQLDKSGLPSDRFFAERPEGSVSTLKIQRTQQEDSAVYLCASRRTLAGVLPSTDTQYFGPGTRLTVL.